These 24 T cell receptor beta chains were sequenced from one sample in a study of T cells in Graves' hyperthyroidism and ophthalmopathy. Amplified regions were TCR beta CDR3 sequences from RNA transcripts. The HTBI primer set drove a first-round RT-PCR of the TCR CDR3. TCRdb re-called the multiplex PCR reads through MiXCR, storing one row per CDR3 protein. The sample has over 300,000 distinct CDR3 sequences, approximately 13% seen once. Sequencing was carried out using blood. The receptors derive from a woman aged 60-75 years with Graves' hyperthyroidism.

In regard to this clonotype: A much larger clone lies one base from this, so it may be a read error. This CDR3 is missing its conserved last phenylalanine or tryptophan, likely due to a read error. This chain joins TRBV29-1 and TRBJ2-7, with D perhaps matching TRBD1 or TRBD2 (5 bases each). CDR3 length: 14 amino acids. Germline CDR1 and CDR2: SQVTM and ANQGSEA. V was pared by 3 bases and J by 0 bases, with 12 bases between. The DNA for the CDR3 is TGCAGCGTTGACGTCGAGGGGCACTCCTACGAGCAGTACTTA. Translation: CSVDVEGHSYEQYL.

This chain links TRBV24-1 with TRBJ2-3; D gene uncertain. CDR1 and CDR2 from the germline V gene are KGHDR and SFDVKD. The CDR3 is made up of 13 amino acids. The V and J ends lost 2 bases and 9 bases respectively, with 11 bases between them. CDR3 DNA: TGTGCCACCAGTGATTCTCTGTTCTCAACGCAGTATTTT. This codes for CATSDSLFSTQYF.

This clonotype was seen at least ten times. This chain connects TRBV12-3 or TRBV12-4 to TRBJ2-7; 8 bases are shared with TRBD2. V trimming: 8 bases; J trimming: 3 bases; junction bases outside the gene matches: 6. This CDR3 region has 13 residues. CDR3 amino acids: CASQSGGHYEQYF. CDR3 nucleotide sequence: TGTGCCAGCCAAAGCGGGGGCCACTACGAGCAGTACTTC.

To note about this clonotype: This may stem from a read error, because a much larger clone lies one nucleotide away. No conserved phenylalanine or tryptophan is present at the end of the CDR3, so a read error is the likely explanation. The V gene is TRBV5-1, the J gene TRBJ1-3, with 7 bases matching TRBD1. This CDR3 is 14 amino acids long. Germline V gene sequence: CDR1 SGHRS, CDR2 YFSETQ. J was trimmed by 2 bases and V by 7 bases; bases with no gene match: 6. CDR3 sequence reads: CASATGTAGNTIYL. In DNA, the CDR3 is TGCGCCAGCGCGACCGGGACAGCTGGAAACACCATATATCTT.

With regard to this clonotype: This may stem from a read error, because a much larger clone lies one nucleotide away. The chain uses TRBV28 and TRBJ2-3; D call uncertain. The V gene lost 7 bases and the J gene lost 2 bases, with 10 bases spanning the gap. This CDR3 is built from 13 residues. Germline CDR1 MDHEN, CDR2 SYDVKM. The CDR3 loop is CASTVGNTDTQYF. The DNA for the CDR3 is TGTGCCAGCACAGTTGGAAACACAGATACGCAGTATTTT.

In its sample, this clonotype was seen many times. The V and J genes are TRBV12-3 or TRBV12-4 and TRBJ1-2; 7 bases match TRBD1. The CDR3 totals 13 residues. V was pared by 5 bases and J by 7 bases, with 7 bases of the junction left unmatched. CDR3 nucleotides: TGTGCCAGCAGTCTGGGAGGGGGCACTGGCTACACCTTC. This translates into CASSLGGGTGYTF.

This clonotype was counted at least ten times. V and J are TRBV27 and TRBJ1-1; D remains unclear. Looked up from germline, CDR1 is MNHEY and CDR2 is SMNVEV (reference sequence). The CDR3 has 13 amino acids. Trimming removed 6 bases from V and 5 bases from J, with 13 bases in between. CDR3 protein: CASSTTLGTEAFF. The CDR3 DNA reads TGTGCCAGCAGCACCACGTTGGGGACTGAAGCTTTCTTT.

This clonotype was observed a handful of times. The rearrangement joins TRBV19 to TRBJ2-3, with 7 bases lining up with TRBD2. In germline, CDR1 is LNHDA, CDR2 SQIVND (reference sequence). This CDR3 is 15 amino acids long. The V and J ends lost 6 bases and 0 bases, in that order; junction bases with no gene match: 6. The CDR3 nucleotides are TGTGCCAGTAGCCCTAGCGGCCTGAGCACAGATACGCAGTATTTT. It is translated as CASSPSGLSTDTQYF.

This clonotype was observed many times. The CDR3: CASSLGTYRAPETQYF. The CDR3 DNA is TGTGCCAGCAGCTTAGGAACATACAGGGCCCCAGAGACCCAGTACTTC. The chain employs TRBV11-3 and TRBJ2-5, with a tentative D call TRBD1 (6 bases). Germline V gene lookup returns CDR1 SGHNT and CDR2 YENEEA. With 1 base removed from V and 4 bases from J, the gap between germline ends came to 16 bases. There are 16 residues in the CDR3.

This clonotype was picked up many times. The J gene is TRBJ2-1, the V gene TRBV24-1; D may be TRBD2 (5 bases). Trimming took 4 bases from V and 6 from J, leaving 21 bases between them. CDR3 length: 17 residues. Per germline, CDR1 KGHDR and CDR2 SFDVKD. CDR3 nucleotides: TGTGCCACCAGTGACTCTAGCCGAAACGCACAGATCAATGAGCAGTTCTTC. Residues: CATSDSSRNAQINEQFF.

On this clonotype itself: A single base separates this from a much larger clone, so it may be a read error. J is TRBJ2-5 and V is TRBV11-2; tentative D call: TRBD1 (6 bases). The CDR3 consists of 14 residues. Trimming took off 10 bases at V and 5 bases at J, with 20 bases between the two ends. The germline V gene encodes CDR1 SGHAT and CDR2 FQNNGV. The CDR3 bases are TGTGCCAACAGGCACAGGGTAATGAGGGAGACCCAGTACTTC. It is translated as CANRHRVMRETQYF.

CDR3 nucleotide sequence: TGTGCCAGCAGTTACCCCCAGCGGGGTCTGGGCTACGAGCAGTACTTC. Protein product: CASSYPQRGLGYEQYF. J is TRBJ2-7 and V is TRBV6-5, with 7 bases identical to TRBD2. J gave up 3 bases and V 2 bases, and 10 bases lay outside the gene matches. Germline V gives CDR1 MNHEY, CDR2 SVGAGI. This CDR3 has 16 residues.

This clonotype was counted only a few times. The chain combines TRBV7-9 with TRBJ2-7; D ambiguous. The germline V gene encodes CDR1 SEHNR and CDR2 FQNEAQ (reference sequence). The CDR3 totals 14 residues. V lost 1 base and J lost 6, with 13 bases in between. This chain's CDR3 is CASSLGGFSLEQYF. CDR3 nucleotides: TGTGCCAGCAGCTTAGGTGGGTTCTCTCTCGAGCAGTACTTC. The variable domain in full, completed from reference TRBV7-9 and TRBJ2-7, reads DTGVSQNPRHKITKRGQNVTFRCDPISEHNRLYWYRQTLGQGPEFLTYFQNEAQLEKSRLLSDRFSAERPKGSFSTLEIQRTEQGDSAMYLCASSLGGFSLEQYFGPGTRLTVT.

The genes are TRBV7-3 and TRBJ2-3, with TRBD2 identical over 8 bases. This CDR3 spans 15 amino acids. Germline values: CDR1 SGHTA, CDR2 FQGTGA. V was pared by 3 bases and J by 4 bases, with 6 bases of the junction left unmatched. The CDR3 region has the DNA TGTGCCAGCAGCTTGAATCTCGGGGGGGCAGATACGCAGTATTTT. This codes for CASSLNLGGADTQYF.

This clonotype was found many times. V is TRBV24-1 and J is TRBJ2-7; D might be TRBD1 (6 bases). From germline, CDR1 is KGHDR and CDR2 SFDVKD. V lost 2 bases and J lost 8, with 15 bases in between. This CDR3 is 14 amino acids long. The CDR3, as DNA: TGTGCCACCAGTGATTCCCGACACGGACAGAAGCAGTACTTC. Its translation is CATSDSRHGQKQYF.

The table lists this clonotype with a few counts. The chain is built from TRBV7-9 and TRBJ2-3; 12 positions match TRBD2. V was clipped by 5 bases and J by 5 bases; unmatched bases: 5. Germline V gene sequence: CDR1 SEHNR, CDR2 FQNEAQ (reference sequence). The CDR3 has 15 amino acids. The CDR3 bases are TGTGCCAGCAGCATCGGACTAGCGGGAAGAGATACGCAGTATTTT. Protein sequence: CASSIGLAGRDTQYF.

This clonotype occurred many times. The J gene is TRBJ2-3, the V gene TRBV20-1; TRBD2 agrees at 8 bases. The CDR3 consists of 14 residues. Germline values: CDR1 DFQATT, CDR2 SNEGSKA (reference sequence). With 7 bases clipped from V and 6 bases from J, the junction kept 12 bases outside the gene matches. In DNA, the CDR3 is TGCAGTGGAAGAGCGGGAGCCACGGGGGATACGCAGTATTTT. Translation: CSGRAGATGDTQYF.

This clonotype was seen many times. A read error may account for a junction end that differs from germline. This chain links TRBV5-1 with TRBJ2-2; D ambiguous. Germline V gives CDR1 SGHRS, CDR2 YFSETQ. This CDR3 contains 12 residues. The CDR3 coding sequence is TGTGCCAGCAGCATAAACACCGGGGAGCTGTTTTTT. Translating it yields CASSINTGELFF.

This clonotype was seen repeatedly, ten times or more. The rearrangement uses TRBV24-1 and TRBJ2-3; D is possibly TRBD1 (6 bases). V lost 5 bases, J lost 1 base, and 15 bases lay in between. The CDR3 loop spans 16 amino acids. Germline V CDR1 and CDR2: KGHDR, SFDVKD. This CDR3 is CATSAPTGLGTDTQYF. CDR3 nucleotide sequence: TGTGCCACCAGTGCACCGACAGGATTGGGCACAGATACGCAGTATTTT.

This clonotype occurred many times. Written as DNA, the CDR3 is TGTGCCAGCAGTAGACGGGGGGCTTATATAAATGAGCAGTTCTTC. Protein sequence: CASSRRGAYINEQFF. The chain links TRBV28 to TRBJ2-1, with a possible D match to TRBD2 (7 bases). The V end lost 5 bases, the J end lost 7 bases, and 18 bases lay between the germline ends. The CDR3 has 15 residues. CDR1 and CDR2 (germline): MDHEN, SYDVKM.

In its sample, this clonotype was seen many times. The V gene is TRBV30, the J gene TRBJ2-1; no reliable D call. The V end lost 0 bases, the J end lost 2 bases, and 8 bases lay between the germline ends. The CDR3 totals 14 residues. Per germline, CDR1 GTSNPN and CDR2 SVGIG (reference sequence). In DNA form, the CDR3 reads TGTGCCTGGAGTGTCTCTCGAACCTACAATGAGCAGTTCTTC. This codes for CAWSVSRTYNEQFF.

This clonotype was recorded once. The chain has TRBV4-1 and TRBJ1-6; 8 bases match TRBD1. CDR3 size: 18 residues. V lost 0 bases to trimming and J lost 10 bases; unmatched junction nucleotides: 14. Germline V lookup: CDR1 MGHRA, CDR2 YSYEKL. CDR3 sequence (DNA): TGCGCCAGCAGCCAAGACGCGGGGCTGACAGGGGTTTGGTCACCCCTCCACTTT. Translated, it gives CASSQDAGLTGVWSPLHF.

In its sample, this clonotype was seen many times. The chain carries TRBV19 and TRBJ2-7; TRBD1 might be the D (5 bases). Germline loops: CDR1 LNHDA, CDR2 SQIVND (reference sequence). CDR3 length: 19 residues. The ends were cut back, 1 base at V and 1 base at J, with 23 bases in the middle. The CDR3: CASSIALAGRSARSYEQYF. The DNA of the CDR3 is TGTGCCAGTAGTATAGCCTTGGCAGGGCGATCCGCAAGATCCTACGAGCAGTACTTC. Combining the CDR3 with reference TRBV19 and TRBJ2-7 gives the whole variable domain DGGITQSPKYLFRKEGQNVTLSCEQNLNHDAMYWYRQDPGQGLRLIYYSQIVNDFQKGDIAEGYSVSREKKESFPLTVTSAQKNPTAFYLCASSIALAGRSARSYEQYFGPGTRLTVT.

In this sample, this clonotype turned up many times. The V gene is TRBV12-3 or TRBV12-4, the J gene TRBJ1-1, with D tentatively TRBD1 (5 bases). V was pared by 8 bases and J by 1 base, with 17 bases between. The CDR3 loop spans 15 amino acids. The CDR3 is CASGMVWGGNTEAFF. The CDR3 DNA reads as TGTGCCAGCGGAATGGTGTGGGGGGGGAACACTGAAGCTTTCTTT.